A selection of T cell receptor beta chains follows, all from one sample in a study of OX40 agonist ivuxolimab in advanced cancers. TCRdb keeps only in-frame clones here, not all; method: immunoSEQ multiplex PCR. This repertoire shows about 80,000 clones, approximately 86% found once; its top ten account for approximately 1.9%. The specimen comprised CD4+ or CD8+ T cells sorted from blood, sampled in a trial of the OX40 agonist ivuxolimab. The receptors shown here come from an adult with an advanced solid tumor such as melanoma, head and neck, liver or kidney cancer. Each CDR3 is given with its conserved first and last residue. D genes are given only for firm matches. Size is omitted from some rows. Given values are once, few, many or a class for expanded clones.

clone_size,j_call,v_call,d_call,cdr3_aa,cdr3_nt
NA,TRBJ1-1,TRBV18,NA,CASSPGWAGTNTEAFF,TGTGCCAGCTCACCAGGGTGGGCAGGAACGAACACTGAAGCTTTCTTT
NA,TRBJ1-5,TRBV6-6,NA,CASSRGGSQPQHF,TGTGCCAGCAGTCGGGGGGGAAGTCAGCCCCAGCATTTT
NA,TRBJ2-2,TRBV9,NA,CASTPNLLHGELFF,TGTGCCTCCACCCCCAACCTTTTGCACGGGGAGCTGTTTTTT
NA,TRBJ1-1,TRBV6-1,TRBD1,CASSAGTGKTEAFF,TGTGCCAGCAGTGCCGGGACAGGGAAGACTGAAGCTTTCTTT
NA,TRBJ2-3,TRBV28,TRBD1,CASSLGVGQGSDTQYF,TGTGCCAGCAGTTTAGGAGTGGGACAGGGGTCAGATACGCAGTATTTT
NA,TRBJ2-3,TRBV7-9,TRBD1,CASSADRRFEGTDTQYF,TGTGCCAGCAGCGCGGACAGGCGCTTTGAGGGCACAGATACGCAGTATTTT
NA,TRBJ2-3,TRBV12-5,TRBD2,CASRGGPSTDTQYF,TGTGCTAGCCGGGGGGGCCCTAGCACAGATACGCAGTATTTT
NA,TRBJ2-7,TRBV6-6,NA,CASSYSKSGSSYEQYF,TGTGCCAGCAGTTACTCGAAATCCGGGAGCTCCTACGAGCAGTACTTC
few,TRBJ1-1,TRBV20-1,NA,CSAPGSIEAFF,TGCAGTGCGCCCGGCAGTATTGAAGCTTTCTTT
NA,TRBJ2-5,TRBV7-6,NA,CASSLGHRETQYF,TGTGCCAGCAGCTTAGGTCACAGAGAGACCCAGTACTTC
few,TRBJ1-3,TRBV6-5,TRBD1,CASSYGGQGNTIYF,TGTGCCAGCAGTTACGGGGGACAGGGAAACACCATATATTTT
NA,TRBJ2-2,TRBV4-3,NA,CASSQDRLGGGELFF,TGCGCCAGCAGCCAAGATCGACTAGGTGGCGGGGAGCTGTTTTTT
NA,TRBJ1-1,TRBV10-1,TRBD1,CASSEGQGMGTEAFF,TGCGCCAGCAGTGAGGGACAGGGAATGGGAACTGAAGCTTTCTTT
NA,TRBJ2-2,TRBV18,TRBD2,CASSPLAGDTGELFF,TGTGCCAGCTCGCCACTAGCGGGAGATACCGGGGAGCTGTTTTTT
NA,TRBJ2-5,TRBV18,NA,CASSPDYGKETQYF,TGTGCCAGCTCACCAGATTACGGGAAAGAGACCCAGTACTTC
NA,TRBJ1-6,TRBV7-3,TRBD1,CASSLAGGAGGSPLHF,TGTGCCAGCAGCTTAGCAGGGGGCGCGGGAGGATCACCCCTCCACTTT
NA,TRBJ1-4,TRBV7-2,TRBD1,CASSNWDSEKLFF,TGTGCCAGCAGCAACTGGGACAGCGAAAAACTGTTTTTT
NA,TRBJ2-7,TRBV6-1,TRBD2,CASRTSGVYEQYF,TGTGCCAGCAGGACTAGCGGGGTCTACGAGCAGTACTTC